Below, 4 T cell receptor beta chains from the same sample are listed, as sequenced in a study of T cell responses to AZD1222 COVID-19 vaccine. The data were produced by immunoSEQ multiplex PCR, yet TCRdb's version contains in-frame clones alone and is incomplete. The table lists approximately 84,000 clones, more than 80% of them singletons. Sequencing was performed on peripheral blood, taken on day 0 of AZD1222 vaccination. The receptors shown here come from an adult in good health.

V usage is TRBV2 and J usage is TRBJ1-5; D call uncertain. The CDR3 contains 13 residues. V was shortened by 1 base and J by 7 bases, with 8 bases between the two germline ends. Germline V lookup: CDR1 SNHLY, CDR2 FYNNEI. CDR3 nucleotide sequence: TGTGCCAGCAGTGAAGGATCGGGGCAGCCCCAGCATTTT. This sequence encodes CASSEGSGQPQHF. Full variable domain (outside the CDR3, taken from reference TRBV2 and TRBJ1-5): EPEVTQTPSHQVTQMGQEVILRCVPISNHLYFYWYRQILGQKVEFLVSFYNNEISEKSEIFDDQFSVERPDGSNFTLKIRSTKLEDSAMYFCASSEGSGQPQHFGDGTRLSIL.

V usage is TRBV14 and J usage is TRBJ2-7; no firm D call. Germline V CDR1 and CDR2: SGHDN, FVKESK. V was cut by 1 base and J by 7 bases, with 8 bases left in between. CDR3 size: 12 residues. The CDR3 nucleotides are TGTGCCAGCAGCCAAGTAAACTCGGAGCAGTACTTC. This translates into CASSQVNSEQYF.

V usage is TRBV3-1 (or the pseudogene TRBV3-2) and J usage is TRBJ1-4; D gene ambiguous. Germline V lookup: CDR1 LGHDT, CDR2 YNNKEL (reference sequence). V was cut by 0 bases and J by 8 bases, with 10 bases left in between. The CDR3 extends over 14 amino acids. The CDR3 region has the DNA TGTGCCAGCAGCCAAGACTTCGGGAGAGAAAAACTGTTTTTT. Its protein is CASSQDFGREKLFF.

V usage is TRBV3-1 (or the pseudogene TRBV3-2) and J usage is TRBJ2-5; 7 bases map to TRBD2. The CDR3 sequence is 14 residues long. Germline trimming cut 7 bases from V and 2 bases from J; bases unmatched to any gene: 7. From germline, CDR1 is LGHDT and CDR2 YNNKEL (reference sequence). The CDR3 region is CASNDGGTQETQYF. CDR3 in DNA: TGTGCCAGCAATGACGGGGGGACGCAAGAGACCCAGTACTTC.